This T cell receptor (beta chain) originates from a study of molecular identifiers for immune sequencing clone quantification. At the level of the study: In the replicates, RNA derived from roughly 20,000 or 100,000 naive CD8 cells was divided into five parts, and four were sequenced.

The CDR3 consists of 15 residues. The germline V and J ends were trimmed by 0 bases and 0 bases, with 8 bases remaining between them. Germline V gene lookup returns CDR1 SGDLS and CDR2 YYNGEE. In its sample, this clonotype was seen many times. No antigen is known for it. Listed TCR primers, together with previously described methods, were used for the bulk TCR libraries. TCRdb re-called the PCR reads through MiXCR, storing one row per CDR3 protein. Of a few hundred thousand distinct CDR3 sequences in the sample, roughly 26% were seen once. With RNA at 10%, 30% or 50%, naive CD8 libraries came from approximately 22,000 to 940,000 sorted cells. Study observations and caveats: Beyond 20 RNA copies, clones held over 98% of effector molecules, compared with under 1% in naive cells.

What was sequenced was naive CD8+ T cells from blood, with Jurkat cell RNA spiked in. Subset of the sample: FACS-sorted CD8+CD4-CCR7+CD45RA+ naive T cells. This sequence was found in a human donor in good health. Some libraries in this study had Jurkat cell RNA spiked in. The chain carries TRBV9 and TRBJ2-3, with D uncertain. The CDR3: CASSVVPSSTDTQYF. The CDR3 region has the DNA TGTGCCAGCAGCGTAGTGCCTAGTAGCACAGATACGCAGTATTTT.